These 7 T cell receptor beta chains originate from one sample sequenced in a study of blood T cell repertoires in COVID-19. Profiled with immunoSEQ multiplex PCR; TCRdb holds only in-frame clones, not every one. The sample records 90,000 or so clones, 91% being singletons. The material sequenced was peripheral blood. The receptors stem from a human donor with active COVID-19. The donor label of this sample is uncertain.

The CDR3 protein is CASSQGAGRGDEQYF. The CDR3 DNA follows: TGTGCCAGCAGCCAGGGGGCCGGGCGTGGCGACGAGCAGTACTTC. The chain joins TRBV3-1 (or the pseudogene TRBV3-2) to TRBJ2-7; D possibly corresponds to TRBD1 (6 bases). The CDR3 runs to 15 residues. Germline assignment: CDR1 LGHDT and CDR2 YNNKEL (reference sequence). Trimming pared 3 bases from V and 5 bases from J, leaving 17 bases between.

This sequence joins TRBV7-3 and TRBJ2-2, with 9 bases lining up with TRBD2. Germline V gene lookup returns CDR1 SGHTA and CDR2 FQGTGA. The CDR3 length is 16 residues. Trimming took 1 base from V and 4 from J; bases not matched to a gene: 4. For the CDR3, the DNA is TGTGCCAGCAGCTTAATGCTAGCGGGGACCACCGGGGAGCTGTTTTTT. It is translated as CASSLMLAGTTGELFF. The variable domain in full, completed from reference TRBV7-3 and TRBJ2-2, reads GAGVSQTPSNKVTEKGKYVELRCDPISGHTALYWYRQSLGQGPEFLIYFQGTGAADDSGLPNDRFFAVRPEGSVSTLKIQRTERGDSAVYLCASSLMLAGTTGELFFGEGSRLTVL.

The rearrangement joins TRBV12-3 or TRBV12-4 to TRBJ2-3; possible D gene TRBD2, 5 bases. The CDR3 sequence is 13 residues long. V lost 8 bases and J lost 1, with 10 bases in between. CDR3 sequence reads: CASSTEGTDTQYF. The CDR3 DNA reads TGTGCCAGCTCAACGGAGGGCACAGATACGCAGTATTTT.

The chain links TRBV4-2 to TRBJ2-7, with 13 bases that match TRBD2. Germline CDR1 LGHNA, CDR2 YNFKEQ. Trimming took 5 bases from V and 3 from J; bases not matched to a gene: 16. The CDR3 runs to 19 residues. The CDR3: CASSASTSGGASLIYEQYF. Here the CDR3 DNA reads TGTGCCAGCAGCGCAAGCACTAGCGGGGGGGCGTCCCTCATCTACGAGCAGTACTTC.

The chain combines TRBV28 with TRBJ1-2; no firm D call. Trimming took 2 bases from V and 0 from J, leaving 10 bases between them. The CDR3 covers 15 residues. Germline V CDR1 and CDR2: MDHEN, SYDVKM. For the CDR3, the DNA is TGTGCCAGCAGTTTACCGACTGGCGCTAACTATGGCTACACCTTC. It encodes CASSLPTGANYGYTF.

This chain uses TRBV27 with TRBJ2-5; 7 positions agree with TRBD1. V shed 3 bases and J 4 bases; nucleotides not matched to a gene: 2. The CDR3 sequence is 13 residues long. Germline assignment: CDR1 MNHEY and CDR2 SMNVEV (reference sequence). The CDR3 here is CASSFTGVETQYF. CDR3 DNA sequence: TGTGCCAGCAGTTTTACAGGGGTAGAGACCCAGTACTTC.

V is TRBV12-5 and J is TRBJ2-6, with a tentative D call TRBD1 (6 bases). The V gene lost 3 bases and the J gene lost 1 base, with 7 bases spanning the gap. The germline CDR1 and CDR2 sequences are LGHNT and FRNRAP. This CDR3 is 15 amino acids long. The CDR3 DNA reads as TGTGCTAGTGGTTTACAGGGATCTGGGGCCAACGTCCTGACTTTC. Translated, it gives CASGLQGSGANVLTF.